This T cell receptor beta chain was identified in a study of T-cell reconstitution after alpha-beta-depleted transplantation in children (TCRdb year 2016). Concerning the study at large: The study quantitatively tracked T-cell immune reconstitution after TCRalphabeta/CD19-depleted allogeneic hematopoietic cell transplantation in children using TCR repertoire profiling.

V drops 0 bases and J drops 5 bases, leaving 8 bases in between. The CDR3 spans 14 residues, from the cysteine through the phenylalanine. Left in the record is the CDR3 DNA by itself, 42 bases read in frame from the first base. From a lookup of the germline V gene (reference sequence), CDR1 and CDR2 are SGHKS and YYEKEE. Read against the paper, the sample's treatment or condition label means: allogeneic hematopoietic cell transplantation with graft depleted of TCRalphabeta T cells and CD19 B cells. The transplant recipients were children given TCRalphabeta/CD19-depleted allogeneic hematopoietic cell grafts. What the study reported, not specific to this receptor: The apparently early alphabetaT-cell count recovery about two months after transplant was reportedly dependent on only several hundred rapidly expanded clones derived from non-depleted graft cells. Over subsequent months, a decline in hyperexpanded clone frequencies was noted, and after one year, T-cell counts and TCRbeta diversity were mostly ascribed to newly produced T cells. In some patients, the high TCRbeta diversity seen at day 60 was put down to recipient T cells and intrathymic progenitors that had survived conditioning.

This clonotype was recorded a few times. Its binding antigen is unknown. No base-level quality is on record; no much larger clone is a single base apart. Library prep was done by PCR. For sequencing, an Illumina HiSeq 2500 was employed. TCR libraries were prepared with molecular barcoding, using unique molecular identifiers to normalize TCRbeta repertoire quantification. TCRdb took the public reads, trimmed them with fastp at Q25, ran MiXCR for clone calling and kept in-frame beta chains. Entries that share a CDR3 protein sequence are merged under the most common genes and DNA. This sample lists around 190,000 distinct CDR3 sequences; approximately 6.3% were detected once. Together, the top ten hold 5.5% to 6.5% of the sample.

The clonotype comes from a boy aged 2-9 years with acute lymphoblastic leukemia, due to receive a stem cell transplant. The sequences come from PBMCs, collected before TCRalphabeta/CD19-depleted stem cell transplant. The rearrangement joined TRBV5-5 to TRBJ2-2, with the identity of the D gene unclear. The DNA sequence is as follows: TGTGCCAGCAGCTTGGAACAGCCGACCGGGGAGCTGTTTTTT. Protein translation: CASSLEQPTGELFF.